The source of this T cell receptor (beta chain) is a study of blood T cells in healthy people across ages. The CDR3 loop spans 14 amino acids. CDR1 and CDR2 (germline): SQVTM, ANQGSEA. Trimming took 7 bases from V and 7 from J; bases not matched to a gene: 8. Findings and caveats of the study: Using unsorted PBMCs precluded a conclusive naive versus antigen-experienced comparison. Any changes in expanded clonotypes were possibly confounded, as donor CMV status remained unknown.

Worth noting for this clonotype: No antigen is known for it.

Using a J-beta primer mix together with a sample-barcoded 5' primer, a second PCR was run for 7 to 11 cycles. Each CDR3 protein gets one entry after TCRdb re-called the 5' RACE reads with MiXCR. The profile shows some 700,000 distinct CDR3 sequences, 22% of them singletons. This clonotype originated in a man aged 70 or older in good health. The chain recombines TRBV29-1 with TRBJ2-2, with 11 bases lining up with TRBD1. What was sequenced was blood. CDR3 in amino acids: CSAARTGGLGELFF. CDR3 bases: TGCAGCGCCGCCCGGACAGGGGGCCTCGGGGAGCTGTTTTTT.